The T cell receptor beta chain described here comes from a study of T cells in Graves' hyperthyroidism and ophthalmopathy. Findings and limits, study-wide: Blood also contained most expanded thyroid clonotypes above 0.001.

This clonotype was detected ten times or more. Its antigen is not known. The source material, RNA transcripts, was used to amplify TCR beta CDR3 regions. A first-round RT-PCR of the TCR CDR3 used the HTBI primer set. TCRdb called the multiplex PCR reads again in MiXCR, with one record for every CDR3 protein. The sample holds about 720,000 distinct CDR3 sequences, roughly 17% seen once. This CDR3 contains 13 residues. Germline lookup yields CDR1 SGHTS and CDR2 YDEGEE. The V gene lost 0 bases and the J gene lost 5 bases, with 6 bases spanning the gap. This clonotype was sampled from a man between 18 and 29 years old with Graves' hyperthyroidism. The rearrangement links TRBV5-8 to TRBJ1-5; D unclear. The specimen was blood. CDR3 bases: TGTGCCAGCAGCTTGGGCGCGGATCAGCCCCAGCATTTT. Its translation: CASSLGADQPQHF.